This TCR beta chain was found in a study of vaccination and CD4 T cells after COVID-19. The treatment is: roughly 10-day PBMC culture with coronavirus spike peptide pools or control peptides (ViraFEST assay). The collection of CD4+ T cells from the unexposed donor took place before the COVID-19 pandemic (2011-2018). To note about this clonotype: The target antigen is unknown.

With the Oncomine TCR Beta short-read assay, DNA from cultured CD4+ T cells was sequenced. TCRdb recomputed calls from the PCR reads with MiXCR, one row per CDR3 protein. This sample has 8,400 or so distinct CDR3 sequences, with approximately 49% found just once. The sequenced material came from CD4+ T cells from blood, cultured in vitro. The source of this sequence is a human donor in good health.

CDR3 region: CASRDSLYSNQPQHF. The DNA of the CDR3 is TGTGCCAGTAGAGACAGTCTCTATAGCAATCAGCCCCAGCATTTT. The chain couples TRBV2 to TRBJ1-5, with D perhaps matching TRBD1 (5 bases). V shed 9 bases and J shed 0 bases, with 15 bases lying between them. Germline-derived CDR1 and CDR2 are SNHLY and FYNNEI. The CDR3 sequence is 15 residues long.